This TCR beta chain appears in the sequencing data of a study of cytomegalovirus exposure and HLA in healthy donors. Study-level points and caveats: Productive status was seen about 90% or about 30% of the time for most TCR beta V segments in an earlier analysis. Accounts indicate the classifier identified cytomegalovirus status with strong specificity and sensitivity.

Remarks on this clone: What it binds is unknown.

CDR3 length: 13 residues. CDR1 and CDR2 (germline): SEHNR, FQNEAQ (reference sequence). The V end lost 1 base, the J end lost 7 bases, and 11 bases lay between the germline ends. Primers for the PCR totalled 60 Vbeta and 13 Jbeta. Repertoires were generated with immunoSEQ multiplex PCR, while TCRdb's copy carries only in-frame clones and drops some. The profile shows fewer than 150,000 clones, roughly 75% of them singletons. This clonotype was obtained from a man aged 35 to 55 in good health and CMV-seropositive. V gene TRBV7-9 combines with J gene TRBJ2-7, with D uncertain. The material sequenced was PBMCs. CDR3 bases: TGTGCCAGCAGCTTAGAGGATGAGGAGGAGCAGTACTTC. Protein product: CASSLEDEEEQYF.